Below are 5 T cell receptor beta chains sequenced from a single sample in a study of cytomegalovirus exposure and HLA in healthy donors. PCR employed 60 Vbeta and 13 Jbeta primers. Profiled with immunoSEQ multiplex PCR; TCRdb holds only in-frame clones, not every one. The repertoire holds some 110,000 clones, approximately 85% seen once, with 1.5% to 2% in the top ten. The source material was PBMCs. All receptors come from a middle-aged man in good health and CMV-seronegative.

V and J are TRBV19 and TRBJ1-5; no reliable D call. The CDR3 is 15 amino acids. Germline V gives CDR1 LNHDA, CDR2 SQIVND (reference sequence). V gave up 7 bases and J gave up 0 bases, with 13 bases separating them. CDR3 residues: CASIPGSYSNQPQHF. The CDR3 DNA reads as TGTGCCAGTATTCCAGGCAGCTATAGCAATCAGCCCCAGCATTTT.

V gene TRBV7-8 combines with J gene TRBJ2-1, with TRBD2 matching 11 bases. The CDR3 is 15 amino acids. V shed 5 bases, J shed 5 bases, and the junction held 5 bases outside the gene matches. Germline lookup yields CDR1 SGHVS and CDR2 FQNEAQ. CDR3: CASSVRLAGNNEQFF. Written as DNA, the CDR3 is TGTGCCAGCAGCGTGCGACTAGCGGGGAACAATGAGCAGTTCTTC.

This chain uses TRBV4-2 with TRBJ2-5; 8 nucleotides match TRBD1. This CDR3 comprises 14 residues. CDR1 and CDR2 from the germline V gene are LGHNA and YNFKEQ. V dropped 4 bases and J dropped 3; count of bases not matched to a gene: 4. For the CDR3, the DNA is TGTGCCAGCAGCCGCGGACAGGGAGAAGAGACCCAGTACTTC. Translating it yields CASSRGQGEETQYF.

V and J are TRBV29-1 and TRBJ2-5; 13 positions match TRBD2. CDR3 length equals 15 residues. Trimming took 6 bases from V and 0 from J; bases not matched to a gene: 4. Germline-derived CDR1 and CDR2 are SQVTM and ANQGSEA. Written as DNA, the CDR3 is TGCAGCGTGGATGGGACTAGCGGGGACCAAGAGACCCAGTACTTC. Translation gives CSVDGTSGDQETQYF.

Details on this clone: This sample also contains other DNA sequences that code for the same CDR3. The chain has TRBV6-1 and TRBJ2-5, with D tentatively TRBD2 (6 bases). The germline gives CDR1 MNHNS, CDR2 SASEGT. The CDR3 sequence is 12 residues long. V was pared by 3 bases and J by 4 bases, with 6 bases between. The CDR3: CASSERGETQYF. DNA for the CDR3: TGTGCCAGCAGTGAGCGGGGAGAGACCCAGTACTTC.